This entry describes one T cell receptor (beta chain). Its target is not known. The data belong to a study of shared clonotypes between healthy human individuals. Findings of the study overall: Inspection by rarefaction showed sorted-subset sequencing to be incomplete despite large depth.

The authors divided CD4+ cells into CD45RA+ naive and CD45RA-negative memory subsets. Assay: immunoSEQ multiplex PCR; the TCRdb copy retains only in-frame clones and omits some. The profile shows roughly 520,000 clones, roughly 95% of them singletons. The receptor comes from a woman aged 30 to 39 in good health. The sample was naive CD4+ T cells sorted from blood. The subset: CD45RA+ positively selected.

The CDR3 sequence: CASSLGPTSTDTQYF. CDR3 DNA sequence: TGTGCCAGCAGCTTGGGTCCAACTAGCACAGATACGCAGTATTTT. V usage is TRBV5-6 and J usage is TRBJ2-3; D is uncertain. Deletions cut 0 bases from V and 0 bases from J, with 8 bases between. The length of the CDR3 is 15 residues. From germline, CDR1 is SGHDT and CDR2 YYEEEE.